This record looks at one T cell receptor (beta chain) sequence and its context. The CDR3 covers 14 residues. CDR1 and CDR2 (germline): SGHRS, YFSETQ. The V end lost 1 base, the J end lost 5 bases, and 10 bases lay between the germline ends. This sample is drawn from a study of blood T cell repertoires in COVID-19. Study summary: PBMCs, B-cell-depleted T cells, or T cells were the source of the cDNA or gDNA that made up the material.

The data were produced by immunoSEQ multiplex PCR, yet TCRdb's version contains in-frame clones alone and is incomplete. The table has around 430,000 clones, 70% to 90% seen once; the top ten hold around 13%. The sequenced sample was peripheral blood. The chain uses TRBV5-1 and TRBJ1-5; weak D call: TRBD1 (6 bases). The clonotype was recovered from a woman aged 45-65 years with COVID-19, enrolled during active disease. CDR3 sequence reads: CASSLQTGDQPQHF. The CDR3 nucleotides are TGCGCCAGCAGCTTGCAGACAGGCGATCAGCCCCAGCATTTT.